This T cell receptor (beta chain) was documented in a study of T cell repertoires in cytomegalovirus infection. Study in general: Public TCR beta signatures marked donors with CMV infection and the matching HLA.

MiXCR, applied by TCRdb to the reads, yields one record per CDR3 protein. The table records about half a million distinct CDR3 sequences, roughly a third of them present only once. This clonotype appeared a single time. Its antigen is still unknown. This CDR3 has 14 amino acids. V lost 6 bases, J lost 5 bases, and 6 bases stayed unmatched. Points from the study as a whole: Ex vivo, HLA-C-restricted CMV-specific TCR beta clonotypes prevailed over the rest of the response.

The rearrangement joins TRBV12-3 or TRBV12-4 to TRBJ2-5; 10 bases are a match to TRBD2. The receptor comes from a human donor in good health (CMV status not recorded). Some clones in this sample may be carry-over from other donors' samples. The sequencing used cultured PBMCs, collected from culture after CMV antigen stimulation. CDR3 protein: CASRISGRGETQYF. As DNA, the CDR3 is TGTGCCAGCAGAATCAGCGGGAGGGGCGAGACCCAGTACTTC.